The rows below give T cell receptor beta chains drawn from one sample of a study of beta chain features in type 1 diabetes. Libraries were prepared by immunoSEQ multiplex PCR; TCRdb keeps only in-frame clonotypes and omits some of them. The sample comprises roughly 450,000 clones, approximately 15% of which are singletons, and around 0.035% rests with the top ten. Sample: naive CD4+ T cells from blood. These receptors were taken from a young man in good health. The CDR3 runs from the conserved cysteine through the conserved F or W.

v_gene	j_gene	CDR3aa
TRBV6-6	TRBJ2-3	CASSLTTARTDTQYF
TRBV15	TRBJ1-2	CATSAGGRNYGYTF
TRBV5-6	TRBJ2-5	CASSFGEETQYF
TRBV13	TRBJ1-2	CASIDKRGTRGHYGYTF
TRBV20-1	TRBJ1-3	CSAVAGNTIYF
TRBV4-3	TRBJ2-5	CASSQGGTSGTQYF
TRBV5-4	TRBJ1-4	CASRGEPGDEKLFF
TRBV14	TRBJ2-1	CASTSWESGEQFF
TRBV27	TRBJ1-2	CASSPGTPGGYTF
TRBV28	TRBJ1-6	CASSFGSITNSPLHF
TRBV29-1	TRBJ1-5	CSALMGQGASGNQPQHF
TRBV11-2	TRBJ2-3	CASSLDLGADTQYF
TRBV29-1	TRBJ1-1	CSVPGSVNTEAFF
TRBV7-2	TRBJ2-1	CASSFFSGTLSAYNEQFF
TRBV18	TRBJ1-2	CASATANYGYTF
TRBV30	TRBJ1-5	CAWSAHRYNQPQHF
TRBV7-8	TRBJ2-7	CASSSGEGAYEQYF
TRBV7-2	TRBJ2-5	CASSRGARETQYF
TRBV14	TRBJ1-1	CASSPSQNTEAFF
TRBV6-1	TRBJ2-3	CASSERASTDTQYF
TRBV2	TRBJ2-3	CASGGTGVTDTQYF
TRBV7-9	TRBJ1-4	CASSARGPNEKLFF
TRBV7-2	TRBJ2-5	CASSRGLAGRTRETQYF
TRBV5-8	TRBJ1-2	CASSSPGQGAGGYTF
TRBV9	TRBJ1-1	CASSVEGRTNTEAFF
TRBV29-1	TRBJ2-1	CSAREQSSYNEQFF
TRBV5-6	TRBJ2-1	CASSLLDEQFF
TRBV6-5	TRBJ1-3	CASSSGQPGNTIYF
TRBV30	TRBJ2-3	CAWSGSAPDTQYF
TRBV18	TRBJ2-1	CASSPNGGSLSEQFF
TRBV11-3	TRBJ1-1	CASRKSTAGGAEAFF
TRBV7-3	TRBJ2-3	CASSPTSGSRRTDTQYF
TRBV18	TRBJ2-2	CASSLEDGKNTGELFF
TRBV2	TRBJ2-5	CASTMGVEETQYF
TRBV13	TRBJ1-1	CASSSRAEGSEAFF
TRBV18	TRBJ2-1	CASSPVWGAGYNEQFF
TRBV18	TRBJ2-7	CASSPLDILEQYF
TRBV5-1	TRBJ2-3	CASSLAQAPDTQYF
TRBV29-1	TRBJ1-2	CSVGTGDRGYTF
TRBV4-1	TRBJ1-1	CASSQGPGQKAFF
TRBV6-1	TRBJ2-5	CASSRQGRETQYF
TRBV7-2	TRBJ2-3	CASSLDRYTDTQYF